The entry below describes one TCR beta chain. What this receptor recognizes is not known. Base qualities were left out, and no much larger clone turns up one base away. This sample is part of a study of shared clonotypes between healthy human individuals (dated by TCRdb to 2018 to 2021). A note on the overall study: The cohort comprised two women and a few men aged 18 to 49 years. Blood TCR repertoires of about five healthy adults were deeply sequenced to estimate repertoire size and the extent of clonotype sharing between individuals. Between about 0.8 and 9 billion PBMCs per donor were obtained by leukapheresis. Libraries were prepared and TCR repertoires were sequenced by different laboratories using diverse techniques, in order to increase sequencing depth and limit assay-specific biases. For each donor, CD4 naive and CD4 memory were each run on three plates, CD8 naive on two plates, and CD8 memory on one plate.

Beyond this particular receptor, the publication reports: Larger estimated clonotype richness was generally found for naive subsets than for memory subsets. The small number of donors limited the genetic and exposure-history diversity represented. Incomplete sequencing was indicated by rarefaction of sorted-subset datasets, despite the large sequencing depth. Only blood was sampled, and tissue TCR repertoires likely differ from those in blood. Compared with non-shared clonotypes, the clonotypes found in all four sorted-subset donors had higher generation probabilities. Across a few donors, approximately 4.9% of naive CD4, roughly 3.3% of naive CD8, about 2.3% of memory CD4, and over 0.35% of memory CD8 clonotypes were shared. Based on pairwise subsampling, the degree of clonotype sharing among donors was expected to be affected by sequencing depth.

V is reduced by 1 base and J by 0 bases, leaving a spacing of 8 bases between them. The CDR3 runs 14 residues from the cysteine to the phenylalanine. Only CDR3 DNA is held: 42 bases, read in frame from base 1. The germline V gene (reference sequence) supplies CDR1 SGHNT and CDR2 YYREEE. Using the deep immunoSEQ assay, TCR CDR3 regions were amplified from genomic DNA by multiplex PCR. For each cell subset, the extracted genomic DNA was distributed evenly across all wells of several immunoSEQ 96-well plates, and each plate served as one replicate. For sorted subsets, each replicate PCR was loaded with about 200 ng genomic DNA, equivalent to 25,000 to 35,000 T cell genomes. Purified libraries were measured with a Qubit 3.0 fluorometer, size-checked on a Bioanalyzer 2100, and measured again with the KAPA Library Quantification kit. Every immunoSEQ 96-well plate was sequenced on a dedicated single-read 150-cycle Illumina NextSeq 550 flow cell. The authors' analysis ran thus. Because only junctional sequences without quality scores were contained in the immunoSEQ output, filtering matching that applied to full-length reads could not be performed. To assign V/J genes and CDR3, sequences were annotated against IMGT germline references using PyIR, a Python wrapper for IgBLAST v1.9. Reads were removed for weak V/J assignments (E-value above 1e-6), missing CDR3, stop codons, out-of-frame junctions, or ambiguous translated residues. V3J clonotypes were defined as sequences sharing the same inferred V gene, J gene, and CDR3 amino acid sequence. Percentage overlap between repertoires was calculated by dividing the number of shared unique clonotypes by the size of the smaller repertoire. Richness of each repertoire was evaluated using RTK rarefaction, the Chao1 estimator, and Recon v2.1 estimates of unobserved clonotypes. OLGA was used to compute generation probabilities for all TCRbeta clonotypes that the gDNA method yielded from a handful of donors. As stored in TCRdb, this immuneACCESS dataset retains in-frame rearrangements with V and J assigned. A fraction of the clones does not appear; measured against another copy, unresolved V genes explain less than half of the discrepancy, and the remainder lacks a known reason. The V and J calls and clone size come from that table; D and trimming were worked out from the DNA. The sample includes about 680,000 clones, with about three quarters observed a single time. About 1.8% of the sample comes from the top ten.

Healthy HIV-negative adults with no recently reported acute infections or vaccinations were included as donors. Every donor was a Caucasian adult living in Nashville, Tennessee, USA. CD4+ T cells were enriched by magnetic negative selection; naive cells were then positively selected on CD45RA, and the negative fraction formed the memory subset. Blood was obtained by leukapheresis, after which PBMCs were separated by Ficoll-Histopaque density gradient centrifugation and cryopreserved in liquid nitrogen vapor phase. Analytical flow cytometry was used to check the purity and quantity of each magnetically sorted T cell population. Genomic DNA was isolated from every sorted fraction and measured by UV absorbance on a Nanodrop 2000c.

The material sequenced was memory CD4+ T cells sorted from blood. The label giving this sample's cell subset or site can be read as: CD45RA-negative fraction. The sequence was obtained from a woman in her twenties or thirties in good health. The V and J genes are TRBV5-4 and TRBJ2-7; a confident D gene designation cannot be given. The CDR3 reads CASSLLVGSYEQYF. The DNA reads as follows: TGTGCCAGCAGCTTGTTAGTGGGCTCCTACGAGCAGTACTTC.